This TCR beta chain was captured by sequencing in a study of vaccination and CD4 T cells after COVID-19. Study-wide background: Post-COVID samples had a sampling time that fell a median about 100 days after diagnosis (range 35 to 161). Cultures designated as controls were supplied with a CEFX pool, an HIV-1 Nef pool, or no peptide.

The treatment: 10-day PBMC culture with coronavirus spike peptide pools or control peptides (ViraFEST assay). Sequencing of cultured CD4+ T cell DNA used the Oncomine TCR Beta short-read assay. Each CDR3 protein is one row after TCRdb ran MiXCR on the PCR reads. The sample carries around 15,000 distinct CDR3 sequences, 52% recorded once. With respect to this clonotype: Its antigen is still unknown.

The sequenced sample was CD4+ T cells from blood, cultured in vitro. This receptor was taken from a human donor who had recovered from COVID-19.

The CDR3 is CSASPAGPEAFF. As DNA, the CDR3 is TGCAGTGCTAGTCCTGCCGGGCCTGAAGCTTTCTTT. The V call is TRBV20-1, the J call TRBJ1-1; unclear D gene. CDR1 is DFQATT and CDR2 is SNEGSKA in the germline V gene (reference sequence). CDR3 length equals 12 residues. Trimming removed 3 bases at V and 6 bases at J, with 11 bases between.